This TCR beta chain originates from a study of shared clonotypes between healthy human individuals. Study-wide results and caveats: Several donors held about 4.5% of naive CD4 clonotypes in common.

CD4+ cells yielded CD45RA+ naive and CD45RA-negative memory subsets. Germline loops: CDR1 ENHRY, CDR2 SYGVKD. Trimming at V came to 0 bases and at J to 0 bases, leaving 4 bases not matched to a gene. This CDR3 has 16 amino acids. The table came from immunoSEQ multiplex PCR; TCRdb's copy has only in-frame clones and leaves some out. The sample has some 2.4 million clones; more than 85% are singletons. About this clone itself: Its target is unknown.

The TCR comes from a man aged 18 to 30 in good health. Some clones in this sample may be carry-over from other donors' samples. This chain links TRBV10-3 with TRBJ1-2, with 7 bases matching TRBD1. Sequenced: naive CD4+ T cells from PBMCs. Noted subset: CD45RA+ positively selected. CDR3 bases: TGTGCCATCAGTGAGTCCCGACAGGGATCTAACTATGGCTACACCTTC. This gives the protein CAISESRQGSNYGYTF.